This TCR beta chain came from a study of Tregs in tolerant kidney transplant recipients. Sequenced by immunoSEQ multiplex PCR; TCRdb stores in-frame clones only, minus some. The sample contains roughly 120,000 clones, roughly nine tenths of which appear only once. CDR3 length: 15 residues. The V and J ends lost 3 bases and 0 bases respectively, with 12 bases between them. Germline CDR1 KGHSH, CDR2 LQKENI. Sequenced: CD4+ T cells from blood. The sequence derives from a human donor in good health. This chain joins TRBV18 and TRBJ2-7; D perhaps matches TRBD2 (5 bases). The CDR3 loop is CASSPGAVSSYEQYF. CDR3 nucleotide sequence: TGTGCCAGCTCACCGGGAGCGGTTAGCTCCTACGAGCAGTACTTC.